One sample yielded the 2 T cell receptor beta chains listed below, sequenced in a study of cytomegalovirus exposure and HLA in healthy donors. Primers included in the PCR were 60 Vbeta and 13 Jbeta primers. Profiling relied on immunoSEQ multiplex PCR, and the TCRdb table lists in-frame clones only, not all of them. The table lists tens of thousands of clones, approximately 78% of them singletons. Sample: PBMCs. The receptors shown here come from a female donor in good health and CMV-seronegative.

This chain connects TRBV11-2 to TRBJ2-3; TRBD1 aligns across 8 bases. There are 15 residues in the CDR3. Trimming at V came to 6 bases and at J to 0 bases, leaving 5 bases not matched to a gene. Germline V gives CDR1 SGHAT, CDR2 FQNNGV. The DNA of the CDR3 is TGTGCCAGCAGTCACCGGGACAGGAGCACAGATACGCAGTATTTT. Amino acids: CASSHRDRSTDTQYF.

J is TRBJ1-2 and V is TRBV11-1, with D possibly being TRBD1 (5 bases). This CDR3 has 14 amino acids. CDR1 and CDR2 (germline): SGHAT, FQDESV (reference sequence). Trimming pared 5 bases from V and 8 bases from J, leaving 18 bases between. The DNA for the CDR3 is TGTGCCAGCAGCGCGAAGGAGACAGTATTAGGCTACACCTTC. Residues: CASSAKETVLGYTF.